These 17 T cell receptor beta chains share one sample of origin, sequenced in a study of T cell responses to AZD1222 COVID-19 vaccine. Clones were read by immunoSEQ multiplex PCR, and TCRdb kept only the in-frame ones, dropping some. This sample has some 120,000 clones, with about nine tenths found just once. The sequencing used peripheral blood, collected on day 0 of AZD1222 vaccination. Every receptor here comes from an adult in good health.

The CDR3 DNA follows: TGTGCCAGCAGTTTAGGGGGCGCGAGAAACTATGGCTACACCTTC. Translating it yields CASSLGGARNYGYTF. This chain connects TRBV27 to TRBJ1-2, with D possibly matching TRBD1 (6 bases). The CDR3 runs 15 residues. CDR1 and CDR2 from the germline V gene are MNHEY and SMNVEV (reference sequence). V dropped 2 bases and J dropped 2 bases, with 12 bases sitting between them.

The chain carries TRBV28 and TRBJ2-6; the match to TRBD1 covers 8 bases. The ends lost 7 bases at V and 2 bases at J; junction bases unmatched: 10. The CDR3 spans 17 residues. In germline, CDR1 is MDHEN, CDR2 SYDVKM. CDR3 sequence (DNA): TGTGCCAGCACCCCAAGGACAGGGAAGACTGGGGCCAACGTCCTGACTTTC. This gives the protein CASTPRTGKTGANVLTF. Together with reference TRBV28 and TRBJ2-6, the CDR3 gives the full variable domain: DVKVTQSSRYLVKRTGEKVFLECVQDMDHENMFWYRQDPGLGLRLIYFSYDVKMKEKGDIPEGYSVSREKKERFSLILESASTNQTSMYLCASTPRTGKTGANVLTFGAGSRLTVL.

This clone is a singleton in its sample. The chain employs TRBV7-3 and TRBJ1-1; D ambiguous. CDR3 length equals 13 residues. CDR1 is SGHTA, CDR2 FQGTGA, per germline. V lost 2 bases, J lost 4 bases, and 8 bases lay in between. CDR3 nucleotide sequence: TGTGCCAGCAGCTTATTGTCGGGCACTGAAGCTTTCTTT. This encodes CASSLLSGTEAFF. Complete variable domain (other parts from reference TRBV7-3 and TRBJ1-1): GAGVSQTPSNKVTEKGKYVELRCDPISGHTALYWYRQSLGQGPEFLIYFQGTGAADDSGLPNDRFFAVRPEGSVSTLKIQRTERGDSAVYLCASSLLSGTEAFFGQGTRLTVV.

Worth noting for this clone: Additional DNA sequences in this sample encode the identical CDR3. V is TRBV3-1 (or the pseudogene TRBV3-2) and J is TRBJ1-5, with D uncertain. This CDR3 is 13 amino acids long. Trimming shortened V by 5 bases and J by 0 bases, and 5 bases separated the two germline ends. Germline V gene lookup returns CDR1 LGHDT and CDR2 YNNKEL (reference sequence). The CDR3 DNA reads as TGTGCCAGCAGCTTATATAGCAATCAGCCCCAGCATTTT. As protein: CASSLYSNQPQHF.

This clone was counted once. V usage is TRBV20-1 and J usage is TRBJ2-5; D ambiguous. Trimming took off 3 bases at V and 6 bases at J, with 5 bases between the two ends. The V gene's germline CDR1 is DFQATT and CDR2 SNEGSKA (reference sequence). The CDR3 has 10 amino acids. The CDR3, as DNA: TGCAGTGCTAGTCTCCAGACCCAGTACTTC. Translated: CSASLQTQYF.

The chain joins TRBV21-1 to TRBJ2-7; the listed D gene, TRBD1, was not tested against the DNA. TRBV21-1 has pseudogene status. This CDR3 region has 15 residues. The chain's CDR3 is CASSFPPGQGCEQYF. The CDR3 DNA follows: TGTGCCAGCAGCTTCCCCCCGGGACAGGGGTGCGAGCAGTACTTC.

This chain joins TRBV20-1 and TRBJ2-5; a possible D gene is TRBD2 (6 bases). This CDR3 is built from 11 residues. Per the germline V gene, CDR1 is DFQATT and CDR2 is SNEGSKA (reference sequence). V was shortened by 5 bases and J by 9 bases, with 13 bases between the two germline ends. CDR3 bases: TGCAGTGCTTTGACTAGTTCGGCCCAGTACTTC. The encoded protein is CSALTSSAQYF.

This rearrangement joins TRBV19 to TRBJ1-1; TRBD1 is a possible D gene (5 bases). V was shortened by 7 bases and J by 2 bases, with 23 bases between the two germline ends. CDR3 length: 17 amino acids. Germline V lookup: CDR1 LNHDA, CDR2 SQIVND (reference sequence). The CDR3: CASTLYSPQGVNTEAFF. The CDR3 coding sequence is TGTGCCAGTACCCTATATAGTCCCCAGGGCGTAAACACTGAAGCTTTCTTT. Full variable domain (outside the CDR3, taken from reference TRBV19 and TRBJ1-1): DGGITQSPKYLFRKEGQNVTLSCEQNLNHDAMYWYRQDPGQGLRLIYYSQIVNDFQKGDIAEGYSVSREKKESFPLTVTSAQKNPTAFYLCASTLYSPQGVNTEAFFGQGTRLTVV.

The chain carries TRBV7-8 and TRBJ1-1; a possible D gene is TRBD1 (5 bases). V was cut by 4 bases and J by 2 bases, with 17 bases left in between. This CDR3 is built from 16 residues. Germline V gene sequence: CDR1 SGHVS, CDR2 FQNEAQ. DNA of the CDR3: TGTGCCAGCAGCTCCTCACTCGGGGGGTTAAACACTGAAGCTTTCTTT. It is translated as CASSSSLGGLNTEAFF.

This clone has only one observation. For the CDR3, the DNA is TGTGCCAGCACCGGTGATTCTGAAAAACTGTTTTTT. It translates to CASTGDSEKLFF. This chain links TRBV7-9 with TRBJ1-4; D is unresolved. V lost 7 bases to trimming and J lost 7 bases, with 10 bases between them. Germline V lookup: CDR1 SEHNR, CDR2 FQNEAQ (reference sequence). This CDR3 spans 12 amino acids.

The rearrangement joins TRBV6-5 to TRBJ1-6; D is unresolved. The CDR3 is 15 residues long. Deletions cut 2 bases from V and 10 bases from J, with 15 bases between. Germline CDR1 reads MNHEY; CDR2 reads SVGAGI. Written as DNA, the CDR3 is TGTGCCAGCAGTTACAACGCCGTGGGCTACTCACCCCTCCACTTT. Protein product: CASSYNAVGYSPLHF.

The table lists this clone with a count of one. The gene calls are TRBV3-1 (or the pseudogene TRBV3-2) and TRBJ1-2; 7 positions agree with TRBD1. The V gene's germline CDR1 is LGHDT and CDR2 YNNKEL (reference sequence). Trimming took 5 bases from V and 4 from J; bases not matched to a gene: 7. The CDR3 loop spans 14 amino acids. The CDR3 nucleotides are TGTGCCAGCAGCAGACAGGGTTATGCCTATGGCTACACCTTC. It specifies CASSRQGYAYGYTF.

This chain uses TRBV7-9 with TRBJ1-1; D is uncertain. The CDR3 contains 12 residues. The germline V gene encodes CDR1 SEHNR and CDR2 FQNEAQ (reference sequence). Trimming cost V 3 bases and J 1 base, with 3 bases left between them. CDR3 loop: CASSFQNTEAFF. In DNA, the CDR3 is TGTGCCAGCAGCTTCCAGAACACTGAAGCTTTCTTT.

Concerning this clone: Other DNA sequences in the same sample also yield this CDR3. This chain uses TRBV30 with TRBJ1-1; D is uncertain. The CDR3 totals 12 residues. Trimming cost V 4 bases and J 0 bases, with 6 bases left between them. Germline V gene sequence: CDR1 GTSNPN, CDR2 SVGIG (reference sequence). The CDR3 loop is CAWNRVNTEAFF. The CDR3 DNA reads TGTGCCTGGAACAGAGTGAACACTGAAGCTTTCTTT.

The rearrangement uses TRBV2 and TRBJ2-5, with 9 bases aligning to TRBD2. V shed 3 bases and J 4 bases; nucleotides not matched to a gene: 3. CDR3 length: 14 residues. Germline V gene lookup returns CDR1 SNHLY and CDR2 FYNNEI. The DNA for the CDR3 is TGTGCCAGCAGTGACCCAGCGGGGGGAGAGACCCAGTACTTC. It codes for CASSDPAGGETQYF.

This chain links TRBV29-1 with TRBJ1-4, with D possibly TRBD1 on 6 matching bases. V dropped 5 bases and J dropped 9 bases, with 16 bases sitting between them. Germline loops: CDR1 SQVTM, CDR2 ANQGSEA. The length of the CDR3 is 13 residues. CDR3 protein: CSVQPVGTQKLFF. The CDR3 DNA reads as TGCAGCGTTCAACCCGTCGGGACACAAAAACTGTTTTTT.

The chain has TRBV5-1 and TRBJ2-7; 9 bases align to TRBD1. This CDR3 is 13 amino acids long. V gave up 3 bases and J gave up 6 bases; unmatched junction bases: 4. Per germline, CDR1 SGHRS and CDR2 YFSETQ. The DNA for the CDR3 is TGCGCCAGCAGCTCCAGGGACAGGGCCGAGCAGTACTTC. This translates into CASSSRDRAEQYF.